This paragraph covers one TCR beta chain sequence. The antigen is unknown. The CDR3 spans 14 residues. The germline V gene has CDR1 MNHNY and CDR2 SVGAGI (reference sequence). Approximately 36,000 genome equivalents of blood DNA were amplified for TRB. This sample stems from a study of T cell clusters in autoimmune cytopenias. TRB was amplified by touch-down multiplex PCR, primer pools A and B combined. TCRdb processed the multiplex PCR reads again and assigns one entry to each CDR3 protein, with no DNA. This sample's table has 6,500 to 8,500 distinct CDR3 sequences. General study points: The T cell clusters were defined only in silico, without experimental functional validation.

The sample comprised peripheral blood. This chain uses TRBV6-6 with TRBJ1-2; the TCRdb D gene call, TRBD1, has no DNA to confirm it. This receptor was taken from a human donor with an autoimmune cytopenia or autoimmune hepatitis (not recorded which). This CDR3 reads CASSYFDRVYGYTF.